This T cell receptor beta chain is drawn from a study of T cell repertoires in cytomegalovirus infection (dated 2019 in TCRdb). About the investigation overall: Because public TCR beta signatures pointed to carriage of CMV infection together with the matching HLA type, the HLA type of each donor mattered for the analysis. The research as a whole found: The ex vivo response was dominated by HLA-C-restricted CMV-specific TCR beta clonotypes, which also provided the single most frequent clonotype in two of eight donors. Cumulative frequency of public TCR beta family members discriminated carriers of CMV infection plus the relevant HLA type in this cohort and an independent approximately 370-donor cohort.

TCRdb names Illumina HiSeq 1500 as the instrument used. TCRdb reanalyzed the raw reads on its own, using fastp at Q25 for trimming and MiXCR for clone calling, and kept in-frame beta chains. A single entry per CDR3 protein holds the most common genes and DNA from its merged rows. The sample data list roughly 640,000 distinct CDR3 sequences, and roughly 26% of these were observed just once. Roughly 8% of the sample lies in the top ten. Comment on this clonotype: Which antigen it targets is not known. Per-base qualities were not stored, and no clone one base away is much larger.

From the cysteine up to the valine, the CDR3 has a length of 12 residues. The retained sequence is limited to the CDR3, 36 bases, with the frame set at the first base. V is pared back by 8 bases and J by 2 bases, with 10 bases lying between the germline termini. The germline V gene encodes CDR1 SNHLY and CDR2 FYNNEI. The V and J genes are TRBV2 and TRBJ2-7; TRBD1 is possibly the D segment (5 matching bases). This sequence originates from a human donor in good health (CMV status not recorded). Some clones in this sample may be carry-over from other donors' samples. Sequenced: CD8+ T cells from PBMCs. The CDR3 reads as follows: CASRQTPYEQYV. Read as DNA, the sequence is TGTGCCAGCCGACAGACCCCCTACGAGCAGTACGTC.